This T cell receptor (beta chain) was observed in a study of T cells after yellow fever vaccination. CDR1 and CDR2 (germline): KGHSH, LQKENI. V gave up 5 bases and J gave up 4 bases; unmatched junction bases: 2. This CDR3 spans 13 amino acids. TCRdb reprocessed the 5' RACE reads via MiXCR and lists one record per CDR3 protein. The sample has a few hundred thousand distinct CDR3 sequences; 10% to 15% are singletons. The sequence derives from a man aged 30-40 years who received the YFV17D yellow fever vaccine. The V and J genes are TRBV18 and TRBJ1-3; 7 nucleotides agree with TRBD1. Source: CD4+ T cells sorted from PBMCs, taken 45 days after the yellow fever booster vaccination. This chain's CDR3 is CASSLDRGNTIYF. The DNA for the CDR3 is TGTGCCAGCTCATTGGACAGGGGAAACACCATATATTTT.